Below are 21 T cell receptor beta chains sequenced from a single sample in a study of cytomegalovirus exposure and HLA in healthy donors. The PCR had 60 Vbeta and 13 Jbeta primers. The method was immunoSEQ multiplex PCR; TCRdb's version includes in-frame clones alone and lacks a portion of them. The sample carries 130,000 or so clones, 75% to 85% recorded once. Material for sequencing was PBMCs. These receptors all stem from a woman aged 18-30 years in good health and CMV-seropositive.

The sample holds one count of this clone. V usage is TRBV21-1 and J usage is TRBJ2-7; TRBD2, as called in the table, went unchecked against the DNA. TRBV21-1 is flagged as a pseudogene. This CDR3 region has 14 residues. The CDR3 protein is CASSYPGTTYEQYF. The DNA for the CDR3 is TGTGCCAGCAGCTATCCCGGGACTACCTACGAGCAGTACTTC.

This clone was picked up one time. The chain links TRBV2 to TRBJ2-7, with a tentative D call TRBD2 (5 bases). From germline, CDR1 is SNHLY and CDR2 FYNNEI. This CDR3 is 15 amino acids long. The V and J ends lost 4 bases and 5 bases respectively, with 18 bases between them. The CDR3 here is CASSAVFAGGHEQYF. DNA for the CDR3: TGTGCCAGCAGTGCGGTTTTCGCGGGTGGGCACGAGCAGTACTTC.

The chain joins TRBV7-9 to TRBJ2-1; D may be TRBD2 (7 bases). Looked up from germline, CDR1 is SEHNR and CDR2 is FQNEAQ (reference sequence). V was clipped by 5 bases and J by 8 bases, with 19 bases between them. The CDR3 runs 15 residues. The CDR3 bases are TGTGCCAGCAGCCTCGGGCCGGGGGGCACTTATGAGCAGTTCTTC. Its translation: CASSLGPGGTYEQFF.

V and J are TRBV9 and TRBJ2-1; TRBD2 might be the D (7 bases). This CDR3 spans 18 amino acids. V gave up 4 bases and J gave up 0 bases, with 20 bases separating them. Germline V lookup: CDR1 SGDLS, CDR2 YYNGEE. The CDR3 bases are TGTGCCAGCAGCTTAACTAACGGGCGGGGGCTCTCCTACAATGAGCAGTTCTTC. Encoded protein: CASSLTNGRGLSYNEQFF.

The V gene is TRBV10-3, the J gene TRBJ1-6; possibly TRBD1 for D (5 bases). V lost 1 base to trimming and J lost 9 bases, with 13 bases between them. The CDR3 has 15 amino acids. Germline values: CDR1 ENHRY, CDR2 SYGVKD. The CDR3 region has the DNA TGTGCCATCAGTGAGTTCCCGACAGAGGCTTCACCCCTCCACTTT. It codes for CAISEFPTEASPLHF.

A few counts support this clone. The V gene is TRBV11-2, the J gene TRBJ2-7; no definite D call. The CDR3 consists of 15 residues. The V gene's germline CDR1 is SGHAT and CDR2 FQNNGV. V was shortened by 5 bases and J by 3 bases, with 17 bases between the two germline ends. The CDR3 nucleotides are TGTGCCAGCAGCCCTAGTCGGATCCAGAGCTACGAGCAGTACTTC. The encoded protein is CASSPSRIQSYEQYF.

The chain has TRBV15 and TRBJ1-2; 8 nucleotides line up with TRBD1. The germline V gene has CDR1 LNHNV and CDR2 YYDKDF (reference sequence). J was trimmed by 2 bases and V by 4 bases; bases with no gene match: 6. The CDR3 runs to 15 residues. CDR3 sequence: CATSTKQGGNYGYTF. Written as DNA, the CDR3 is TGTGCCACCAGCACGAAACAGGGGGGAAACTATGGCTACACCTTC.

The chain uses TRBV6-8 and TRBJ1-5, with D possibly TRBD1 on 6 matching bases. This CDR3 is 17 amino acids long. The V end lost 6 bases, the J end lost 4 bases, and 22 bases lay between the germline ends. Germline V gene sequence: CDR1 MNHGY, CDR2 SAAAGT. DNA of the CDR3: TGTGCCAGCAGCCCCCGGGGGGGGCTTTTTGGGAATCAGCCCCAGCATTTT. Encoded protein: CASSPRGGLFGNQPQHF.

The chain combines TRBV11-2 with TRBJ2-5; 9 bases are a match to TRBD2. Germline lookup yields CDR1 SGHAT and CDR2 FQNNGV. The CDR3 contains 16 residues. Trimming removed 4 bases from V and 2 bases from J; junction bases left unmatched: 8. The chain's CDR3 is CASSSMTLAGQETQYF. Here the CDR3 DNA reads TGTGCCAGCAGCTCCATGACGCTAGCGGGACAAGAGACCCAGTACTTC. Combining the CDR3 with reference TRBV11-2 and TRBJ2-5 gives the whole variable domain EAGVAQSPRYKIIEKRQSVAFWCNPISGHATLYWYQQILGQGPKLLIQFQNNGVVDDSQLPKDRFSAERLKGVDSTLKIQPAKLEDSAVYLCASSSMTLAGQETQYFGPGTRLLVL.

CDR3 in amino acids: CASSLGTRTDYNEQFF. DNA for the CDR3: TGCGCCAGCAGCTTGGGGACAAGGACGGACTACAATGAGCAGTTCTTC. This chain links TRBV5-1 with TRBJ2-1, with a tentative D call TRBD1 (5 bases). Germline assignment: CDR1 SGHRS and CDR2 YFSETQ. V shed 0 bases and J shed 3 bases, with 13 bases lying between them. There are 16 residues in the CDR3.

The rearrangement links TRBV11-2 to TRBJ2-5, with D perhaps TRBD2 (6 bases). The J call may be in error: the DNA end matches TRBJ2-7 better. The germline CDR1 and CDR2 sequences are SGHAT and FQNNGV. The CDR3 is made up of 16 amino acids. The CDR3 sequence is CASSLSGGKGETEQYF. DNA for the CDR3: TGTGCCAGCAGCTTATCCGGAGGGAAAGGGGAGACCGAGCAGTACTTC.

The chain couples TRBV19 to TRBJ1-5; D is unresolved. V was trimmed by 7 bases and J by 7 bases, leaving 14 bases between them. The germline V gene encodes CDR1 LNHDA and CDR2 SQIVND (reference sequence). CDR3 size: 13 residues. The CDR3 sequence: CASMGSGRQPQHF. The CDR3 DNA is TGTGCCAGTATGGGGAGTGGCCGGCAGCCCCAGCATTTT.

The genes are TRBV5-1 and TRBJ2-7, with D unclear. The CDR3 runs to 15 residues. CDR1 and CDR2 (germline): SGHRS, YFSETQ. V was pared by 0 bases and J by 3 bases, with 13 bases between. For the CDR3, the DNA is TGCGCCAGCAGCTTGGCCAATGCGGTACTCTACGAGCAGTACTTC. Protein sequence: CASSLANAVLYEQYF. Full variable domain (missing parts from reference TRBV5-1 and TRBJ2-7): KAGVTQTPRYLIKTRGQQVTLSCSPISGHRSVSWYQQTPGQGLQFLFEYFSETQRNKGNFPGRFSGRQFSNSRSEMNVSTLELGDSALYLCASSLANAVLYEQYFGPGTRLTVT.

This sequence joins TRBV2 and TRBJ1-4; 9 bases align to TRBD1. V lost 7 bases to trimming and J lost 5 bases; unmatched junction nucleotides: 5. CDR3 length: 14 residues. Germline CDR1 is SNHLY and CDR2 is FYNNEI. CDR3 DNA: TGTGCCAGCAACTTACAGGGGGCCAATGAAAAACTGTTTTTT. It codes for CASNLQGANEKLFF.

Here the CDR3 DNA reads TGTGCCAGCAGCCTAGGGACAGGGGAAGCCTACGAGCAGTACTTC. Protein: CASSLGTGEAYEQYF. V and J are TRBV7-3 and TRBJ2-7, with 10 positions matching TRBD1. CDR3 length equals 15 residues. CDR1 and CDR2 from the germline V gene are SGHTA and FQGTGA. J lost 2 bases, V lost 5 bases, and 6 bases had no gene match.

The rearrangement uses TRBV19 and TRBJ1-1, with 7 bases fitting TRBD1. This CDR3 comprises 11 residues. V shed 3 bases and J 8 bases; nucleotides not matched to a gene: 0. Germline CDR1 LNHDA, CDR2 SQIVND (reference sequence). This CDR3 is CASSMGQEAFF. DNA for the CDR3: TGTGCCAGTAGTATGGGACAGGAAGCTTTCTTT.

The CDR3 DNA sequence: TGTGCCAGCAGCTTACAGGGGTGGGAGACCCAGTACTTC. Its protein product is CASSLQGWETQYF. The V call is TRBV11-2, the J call TRBJ2-5, with a possible D match to TRBD1 (6 bases). CDR3 length: 13 amino acids. The V end was cut by 2 bases, the J end by 5 bases, with 9 bases between. In germline, CDR1 is SGHAT, CDR2 FQNNGV.

The genes are TRBV9 and TRBJ2-7; D is unresolved. Germline V gene data show CDR1 as SGDLS and CDR2 as YYNGEE. The CDR3 is 14 residues long. The V end was cut by 2 bases, the J end by 0 bases, with 9 bases between. The CDR3 nucleotides read TGTGCCAGCAGCGTCGGTGAGTCCTCCTACGAGCAGTACTTC. As protein: CASSVGESSYEQYF. Using reference TRBV9 and TRBJ2-7 for the parts outside the CDR3, the full variable domain is DSGVTQTPKHLITATGQRVTLRCSPRSGDLSVYWYQQSLDQGLQFLIQYYNGEERAKGNILERFSAQQFPDLHSELNLSSLELGDSALYFCASSVGESSYEQYFGPGTRLTVT.

The chain is built from TRBV7-3 and TRBJ2-1, with TRBD2 matching 13 bases. This CDR3 comprises 17 residues. Germline CDR1 and CDR2: SGHTA and FQGTGA. J lost 9 bases, V lost 5 bases, and 13 bases had no gene match. For the CDR3, the DNA is TGTGCCAGCAGCCGCCGTCCACTAGCGGGGGGGCAGGGTGAGCAGTTCTTC. This encodes CASSRRPLAGGQGEQFF.

This chain links TRBV12-5 with TRBJ1-2; D not certain. There are 12 residues in the CDR3. CDR1 is LGHNT, CDR2 FRNRAP, per germline. Trimming took off 5 bases at V and 7 bases at J, with 11 bases between the two ends. CDR3 region: CASGPGGSGYTF. In DNA form, the CDR3 reads TGTGCTAGTGGTCCCGGAGGGTCTGGCTACACCTTC.

This clone was recorded once. Here the CDR3 DNA reads TGCGCCAGCAGCAGACAGGGGACTGAAGCTTTCTTT. Protein: CASSRQGTEAFF. The V call is TRBV5-1, the J call TRBJ1-1; TRBD1 matches 8 bases. The CDR3 is made up of 12 amino acids. V lost 4 bases and J lost 5; bases outside the gene matches: 1. CDR1 SGHRS and CDR2 YFSETQ come from the germline V gene.